The present T cell receptor (beta chain) was sequenced within a study of response to subunit inactivated influenza vaccine. TCRdb re-called the RT-PCR reads through MiXCR, storing one row per CDR3 protein. The sample lists more than 450,000 distinct CDR3 sequences; approximately 10% were seen once. V lost 5 bases and J lost 0, with 14 bases in between. This CDR3 is built from 16 residues. This clonotype has ten or more counts. The sample here was PBMCs from blood, taken on the day of vaccination. This TCR was sampled from a man aged 50 to 59 who received an inactivated influenza vaccine. The chain is built from TRBV12-3 or TRBV12-4 and TRBJ2-4; perhaps TRBD1 as D (6 bases). This chain's CDR3 is CASSKGQNIAKNIQYF. In nucleotides, the CDR3 is TGTGCCAGCAGTAAAGGACAGAACATAGCCAAAAACATTCAGTACTTC.